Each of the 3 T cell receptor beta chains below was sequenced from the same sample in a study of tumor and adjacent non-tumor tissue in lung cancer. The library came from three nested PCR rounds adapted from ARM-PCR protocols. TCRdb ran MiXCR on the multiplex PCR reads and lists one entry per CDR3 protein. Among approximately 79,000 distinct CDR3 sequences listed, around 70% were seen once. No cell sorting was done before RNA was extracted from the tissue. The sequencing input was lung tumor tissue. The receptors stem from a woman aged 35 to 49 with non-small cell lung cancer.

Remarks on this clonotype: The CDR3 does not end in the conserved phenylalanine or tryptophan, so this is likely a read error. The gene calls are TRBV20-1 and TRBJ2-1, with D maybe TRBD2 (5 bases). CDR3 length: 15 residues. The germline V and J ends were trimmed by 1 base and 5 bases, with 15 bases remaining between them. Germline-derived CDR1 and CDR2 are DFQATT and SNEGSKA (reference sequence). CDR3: CSARVSEGWDNEQFL. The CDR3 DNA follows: TGCAGTGCTAGAGTAAGCGAGGGTTGGGACAATGAGCAGTTCTTA.

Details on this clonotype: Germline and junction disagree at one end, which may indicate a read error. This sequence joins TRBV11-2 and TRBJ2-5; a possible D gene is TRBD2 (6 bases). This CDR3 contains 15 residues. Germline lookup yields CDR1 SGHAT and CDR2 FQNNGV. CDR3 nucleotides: TGTGCCAACAGCTTGGACCTAGCGATTGGGGGGACCCAGTACTTC. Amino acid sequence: CANSLDLAIGGTQYF. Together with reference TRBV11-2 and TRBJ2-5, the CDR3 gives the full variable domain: EAGVAQSPRYKIIEKRQSVAFWCNPISGHATLYWYQQILGQGPKLLIQFQNNGVVDDSQLPKDRFSAERLKGVDSTLKIQPAKLEDSAVYLCANSLDLAIGGTQYFGPGTRLLVL.

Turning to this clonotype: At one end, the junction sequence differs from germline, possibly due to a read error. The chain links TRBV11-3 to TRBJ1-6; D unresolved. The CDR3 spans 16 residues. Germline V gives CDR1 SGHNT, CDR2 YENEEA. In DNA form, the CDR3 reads TGTGCCAGCAGCTTGGAAGGAGGCTCCTATAATTCACTCCTCCATTTT. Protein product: CASSLEGGSYNSLLHF.